This passage covers 2 T cell receptor beta chains from one sample sequenced in a study of cytomegalovirus exposure and HLA in healthy donors. It was with 60 Vbeta and 13 Jbeta primers that the PCR ran. Clones were sequenced by immunoSEQ multiplex PCR, and TCRdb holds only the in-frame ones, with some missing. The sample includes over 100,000 clones, around 64% of them seen just once. Sequencing was performed on PBMCs. Every receptor here comes from a man aged 25 to 45 in good health and CMV-seropositive.

The chain combines TRBV5-1 with TRBJ2-1, with 7 bases lining up with TRBD2. V was pared by 0 bases and J by 3 bases, with 3 bases of the junction left unmatched. Germline V gene sequence: CDR1 SGHRS, CDR2 YFSETQ. This CDR3 spans 15 amino acids. The CDR3 DNA is TGCGCCAGCAGCTTGGGGCTAGCGGACTACAATGAGCAGTTCTTC. This codes for CASSLGLADYNEQFF.

V gene TRBV7-8 combines with J gene TRBJ1-1; possibly TRBD1 for D (5 bases). Trimming shortened V by 1 base and J by 4 bases, and 13 bases separated the two germline ends. Germline loops: CDR1 SGHVS, CDR2 FQNEAQ. The CDR3 runs to 15 residues. CDR3 sequence reads: CASSLGTRVGTEAFF. CDR3 coding DNA: TGTGCCAGCAGCTTAGGGACCAGGGTGGGCACTGAAGCTTTCTTT.